This T cell receptor (beta chain) was found in a study of immune evolution from preneoplasia to lung adenocarcinoma. Study information: HLA loss of heterozygosity: about 7% AIS, about 15% MIA, over 25% ADC, none AAH. Overall study results and limits: Later-stage lesions appeared to have more T cells, more diversity, less clonality. Top clone share appeared to fall from AAH through AIS, MIA, adenocarcinoma.

Histologic diagnosis was independently verified by two lung pathologists. Of note for this clone: Its specificity is not known.

Sequencing used immunoSEQ multiplex PCR; TCRdb keeps in-frame clones, though not all of them. The sample has a few thousand clones; around three quarters are singletons. The length of the CDR3 is 14 residues. Trimming at V came to 3 bases and at J to 8 bases, leaving 8 bases not matched to a gene. Per germline, CDR1 SGHDN and CDR2 FVKESK. This sequence was found in a person aged 60 to 80 with lung adenocarcinoma. The material sequenced was FFPE lung adenocarcinoma in situ tissue. This chain joins TRBV14 and TRBJ1-2; 8 nucleotides line up with TRBD1. The CDR3 protein is CASSQRTGSEGYTF. CDR3 bases: TGTGCCAGCAGCCAGCGGACAGGGAGCGAAGGCTACACCTTC.